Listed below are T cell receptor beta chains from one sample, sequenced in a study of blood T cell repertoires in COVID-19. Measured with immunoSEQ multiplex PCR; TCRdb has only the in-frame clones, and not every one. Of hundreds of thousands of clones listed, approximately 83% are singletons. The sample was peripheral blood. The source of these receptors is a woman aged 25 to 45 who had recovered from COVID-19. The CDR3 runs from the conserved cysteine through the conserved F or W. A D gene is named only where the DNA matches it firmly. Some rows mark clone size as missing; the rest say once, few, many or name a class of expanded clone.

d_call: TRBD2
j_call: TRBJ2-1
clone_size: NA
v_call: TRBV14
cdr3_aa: CASSQLRLAGNNEQFF
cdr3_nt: TGTGCCAGCAGCCAATTAAGACTAGCGGGGAACAATGAGCAGTTCTTC

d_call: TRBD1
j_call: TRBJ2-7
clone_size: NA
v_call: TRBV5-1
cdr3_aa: CASSQTGGHEQYF
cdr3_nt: TGCGCCAGCAGCCAGACAGGGGGCCACGAGCAGTACTTC

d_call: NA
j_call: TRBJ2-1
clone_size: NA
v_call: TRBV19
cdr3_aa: CASRTPYGERQGSYNEQFF
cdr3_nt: TGTGCCAGTAGGACCCCCTATGGCGAGCGCCAAGGCTCCTACAATGAGCAGTTCTTC

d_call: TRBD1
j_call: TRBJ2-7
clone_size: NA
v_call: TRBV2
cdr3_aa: CASVGTGRPYEQYF
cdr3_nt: TGTGCCAGCGTCGGGACAGGGCGTCCTTACGAGCAGTACTTC

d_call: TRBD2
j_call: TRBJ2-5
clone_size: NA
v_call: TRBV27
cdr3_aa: CASGRTTSGQETQYF
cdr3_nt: TGTGCCAGCGGCCGAACGACTAGCGGGCAAGAGACCCAGTACTTC

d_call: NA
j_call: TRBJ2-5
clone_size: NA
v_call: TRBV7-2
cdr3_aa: CASSLRQRSGETQYF
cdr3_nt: TGTGCCAGCAGCCTAAGACAGAGGTCGGGTGAGACCCAGTACTTC

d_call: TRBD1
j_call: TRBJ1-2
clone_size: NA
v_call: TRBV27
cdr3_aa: CASSRGQGDYGYTF
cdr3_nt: TGTGCCAGCAGTAGGGGACAGGGAGACTATGGCTACACCTTC

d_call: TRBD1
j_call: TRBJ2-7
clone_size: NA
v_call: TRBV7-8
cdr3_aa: CASSDGQGGYEQYF
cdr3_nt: TGTGCCAGCAGCGACGGACAGGGGGGCTACGAGCAGTACTTC

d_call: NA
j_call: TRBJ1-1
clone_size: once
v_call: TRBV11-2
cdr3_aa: CASSLRVPGTEAFF
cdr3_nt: TGTGCCAGCAGCTTACGGGTCCCGGGGACTGAAGCTTTCTTT

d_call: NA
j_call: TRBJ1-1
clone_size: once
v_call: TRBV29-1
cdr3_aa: CSGDRNTEAFF
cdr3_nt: TGCAGCGGAGACAGGAACACTGAAGCTTTCTTT

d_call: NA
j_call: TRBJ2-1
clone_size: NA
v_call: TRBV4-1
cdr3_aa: CASSQITSVAYNEQFF
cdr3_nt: TGCGCCAGCAGCCAAATCACCTCAGTCGCCTACAATGAGCAGTTCTTC

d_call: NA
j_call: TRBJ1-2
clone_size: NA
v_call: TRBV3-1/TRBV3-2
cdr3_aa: CASSQARMSGYTF
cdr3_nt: TGTGCCAGCAGCCAAGCCCGAATGAGCGGCTACACCTTC

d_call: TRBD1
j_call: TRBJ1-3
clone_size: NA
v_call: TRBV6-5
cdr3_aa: CASSWGTGSGNTIYF
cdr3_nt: TGTGCCAGCTCTTGGGGGACAGGGTCAGGAAACACCATATATTTT

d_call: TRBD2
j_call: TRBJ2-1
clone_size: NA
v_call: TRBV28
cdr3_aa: CASSSGLAPDEQFF
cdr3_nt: TGTGCCAGCAGTTCGGGACTAGCACCCGATGAGCAGTTCTTC

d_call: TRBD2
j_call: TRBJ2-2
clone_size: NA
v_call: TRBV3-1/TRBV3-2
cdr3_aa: CASSPSGRAPGELFF
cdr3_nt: TGTGCCAGCAGCCCCTCAGGGAGGGCCCCCGGGGAGCTGTTTTTT

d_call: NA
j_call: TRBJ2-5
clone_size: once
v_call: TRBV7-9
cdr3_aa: CASSRGQETQYF
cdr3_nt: TGTGCCAGCAGCCGGGGTCAAGAGACCCAGTACTTC

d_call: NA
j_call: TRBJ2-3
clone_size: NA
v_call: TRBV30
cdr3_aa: CAWSRQRTDTQYF
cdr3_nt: TGTGCCTGGAGTCGACAGCGCACAGATACGCAGTATTTT

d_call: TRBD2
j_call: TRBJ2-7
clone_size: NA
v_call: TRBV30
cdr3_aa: CAWSRLAGSYEQYF
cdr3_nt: TGTGCCTGGAGTCGACTAGCGGGGTCCTACGAGCAGTACTTC

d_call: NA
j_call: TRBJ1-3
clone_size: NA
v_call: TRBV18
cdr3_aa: CASSPDSSSGNTIYF
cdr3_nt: TGTGCCAGCTCACCCGATAGCTCCTCTGGAAACACCATATATTTT

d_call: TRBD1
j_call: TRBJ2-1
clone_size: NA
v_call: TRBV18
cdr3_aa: CASSQGRDRVYEQFF
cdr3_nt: TGTGCCAGCTCCCAAGGCCGGGACAGGGTCTATGAGCAGTTCTTC

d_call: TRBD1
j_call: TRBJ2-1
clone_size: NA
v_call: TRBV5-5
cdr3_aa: CASSQGQGLYNEQFF
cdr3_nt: TGTGCCAGCAGCCAGGGACAGGGGCTGTACAATGAGCAGTTCTTC

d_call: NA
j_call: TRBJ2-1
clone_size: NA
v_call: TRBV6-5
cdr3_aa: CASSLRADLSYNEQFF
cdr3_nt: TGTGCCAGCAGTTTAAGAGCGGACCTCTCCTACAATGAGCAGTTCTTC

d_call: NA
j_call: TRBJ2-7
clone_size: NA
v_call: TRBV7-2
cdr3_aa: CASSFRQGSEQYF
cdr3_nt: TGTGCCAGCAGCTTCCGCCAGGGAAGCGAGCAGTACTTC

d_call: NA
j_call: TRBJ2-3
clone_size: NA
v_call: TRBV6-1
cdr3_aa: CASSDIQGTDTQYF
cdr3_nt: TGTGCCAGCAGTGACATACAGGGCACAGATACGCAGTATTTT

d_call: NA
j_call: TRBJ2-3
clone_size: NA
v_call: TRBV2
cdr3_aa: CASSGSADTQYF
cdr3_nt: TGTGCCAGCTCCGGTTCTGCAGATACGCAGTATTTT

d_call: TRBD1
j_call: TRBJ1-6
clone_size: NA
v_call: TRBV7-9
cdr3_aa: CASSFGGGQGNSPLHF
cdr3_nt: TGTGCCAGCAGCTTTGGGGGCGGACAGGGAAATTCACCCCTCCACTTT

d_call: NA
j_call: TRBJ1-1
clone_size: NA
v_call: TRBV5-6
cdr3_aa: CASSFGPNTEAFF
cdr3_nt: TGTGCCAGCAGCTTTGGGCCGAACACTGAAGCTTTCTTT

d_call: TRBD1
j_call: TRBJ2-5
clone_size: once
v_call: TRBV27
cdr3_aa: CASSPGTAQETQYF
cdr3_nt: TGTGCCAGCAGTCCAGGGACAGCACAAGAGACCCAGTACTTC

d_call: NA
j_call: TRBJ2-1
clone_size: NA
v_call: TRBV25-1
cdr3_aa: CASSGTGPSYNEQFF
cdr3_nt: TGTGCCAGCAGCGGAACAGGGCCGTCCTACAATGAGCAGTTCTTC

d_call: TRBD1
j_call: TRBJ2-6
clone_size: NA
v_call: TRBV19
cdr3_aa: CASHRGRSSGANVLTF
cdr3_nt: TGTGCCAGCCACAGGGGGCGAAGCTCTGGGGCCAACGTCCTGACTTTC

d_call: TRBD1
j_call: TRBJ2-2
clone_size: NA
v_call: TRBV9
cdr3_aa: CASSDAGTGNWELFF
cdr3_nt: TGTGCCAGCAGCGACGCAGGGACAGGGAACTGGGAGCTGTTTTTT

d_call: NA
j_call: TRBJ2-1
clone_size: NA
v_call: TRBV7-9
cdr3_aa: CASSLVTIRYNEQFF
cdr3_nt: TGTGCCAGCAGCTTAGTTACTATTCGCTACAATGAGCAGTTCTTC

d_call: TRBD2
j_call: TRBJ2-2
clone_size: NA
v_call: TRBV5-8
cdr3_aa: CASDTSATGELFF
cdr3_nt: TGTGCCAGCGATACTAGCGCGACCGGGGAGCTGTTTTTT

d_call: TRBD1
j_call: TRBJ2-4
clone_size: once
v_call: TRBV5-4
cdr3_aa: CASSLGQGRNIQYF
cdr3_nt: TGTGCCAGCAGCCTGGGACAGGGGAGAAACATTCAGTACTTC

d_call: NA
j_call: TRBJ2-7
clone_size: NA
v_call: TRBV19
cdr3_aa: CASREGRDVHEQYF
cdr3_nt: TGTGCCAGTAGAGAGGGAAGGGATGTCCACGAGCAGTACTTC

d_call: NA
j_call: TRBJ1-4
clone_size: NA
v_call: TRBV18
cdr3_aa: CASSPQDWDRVGEKLFF
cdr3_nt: TGTGCCAGCTCACCACAGGACTGGGATAGGGTCGGTGAAAAACTGTTTTTT

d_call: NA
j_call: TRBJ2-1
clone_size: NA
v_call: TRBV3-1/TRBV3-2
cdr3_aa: CASSPEGNEQFF
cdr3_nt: TGTGCCAGCAGCCCCGAGGGAAATGAGCAGTTCTTC